This T cell receptor beta chain was recorded in a study of T-cell reconstitution after alpha-beta-depleted transplantation in children. Germline V gene data show CDR1 as MNHEY and CDR2 as SVGEGT. The CDR3 covers 12 residues. With 7 bases removed from V and 9 bases from J, the gap between germline ends came to 16 bases. During its preparation, the TCRbeta library received unique molecular identifiers. From the PCR reads, TCRdb called clonotypes with MiXCR, one entry per CDR3 protein. Here the sample spans about 240,000 distinct CDR3 sequences, approximately 12% being singletons. This clonotype came up once. A much larger clone is a single base away; this may be a read error.

The material sequenced was PBMCs from the stem cell graft donor, taken from the stem cell graft. The receptor comes from a human donor who donated a stem cell graft to a child with acute lymphoblastic leukemia. The J gene is TRBJ2-7, the V gene TRBV6-2 or TRBV6-3; D perhaps matches TRBD1 (5 bases). The CDR3 DNA reads TGTGCCAGCACCCAGGGTAGAACTCGGCAGTACTTC. This encodes CASTQGRTRQYF.